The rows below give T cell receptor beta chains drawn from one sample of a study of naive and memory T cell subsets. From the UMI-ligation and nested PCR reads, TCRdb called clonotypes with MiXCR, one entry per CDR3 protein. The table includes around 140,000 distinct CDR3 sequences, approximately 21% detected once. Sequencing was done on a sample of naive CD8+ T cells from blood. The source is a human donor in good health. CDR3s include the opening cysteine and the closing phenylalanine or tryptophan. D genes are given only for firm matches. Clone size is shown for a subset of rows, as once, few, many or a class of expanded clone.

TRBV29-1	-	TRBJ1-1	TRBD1	CSVEDIENRGRSFF	TGCAGCGTTGAAGATATTGAGAACAGGGGTAGATCTTTCTTT
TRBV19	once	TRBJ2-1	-	CASSIMTGSSNEQFF	TGTGCCAGTAGTATAATGACGGGATCAAGCAATGAGCAGTTCTTC
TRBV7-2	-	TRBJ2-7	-	CASSLGWADYEQYF	TGTGCCAGCAGCTTAGGTTGGGCAGACTACGAGCAGTACTTC
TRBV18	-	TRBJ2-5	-	CASSPPITGMGETQYF	TGTGCCAGCTCACCACCGATTACCGGGATGGGGGAGACCCAGTACTTC
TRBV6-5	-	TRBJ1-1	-	CASSYGADRVNTEAFF	TGTGCCAGCAGTTACGGGGCGGACAGAGTGAACACTGAAGCTTTCTTT
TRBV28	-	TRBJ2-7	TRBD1	CASSWDSLSYEQYF	TGTGCCAGCAGTTGGGACAGCCTCTCCTACGAGCAGTACTTC
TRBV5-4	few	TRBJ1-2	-	CASSRVASYGYTF	TGTGCCAGCAGCCGCGTCGCGTCCTATGGCTACACCTTC
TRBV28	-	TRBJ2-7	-	CASYHRASIPYEQYF	TGTGCCAGTTATCATAGGGCCTCGATCCCCTACGAGCAGTACTTC
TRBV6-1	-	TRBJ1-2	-	CASSEALLTGNYGYTF	TGTGCCAGCAGTGAAGCGTTATTGACAGGCAACTATGGCTACACCTTC
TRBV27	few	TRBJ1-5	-	CASSPRTPSLREYSNQPQHF	TGTGCCAGCAGCCCGCGGACACCCTCACTAAGGGAGTATAGCAATCAGCCCCAGCATTTT
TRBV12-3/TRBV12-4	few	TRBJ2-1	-	CASSPPTGQEQFF	TGTGCCAGCAGTCCACCGACCGGACAGGAGCAGTTCTTC
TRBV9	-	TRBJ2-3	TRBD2	CASSVEAGGTDTQYF	TGTGCCAGCAGCGTCGAGGCGGGAGGCACAGATACGCAGTATTTT
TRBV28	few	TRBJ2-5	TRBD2	CASSLTLTISGSFETQYF	TGTGCCAGCAGTTTAACCCTTACGATTAGCGGGAGCTTTGAGACCCAGTACTTC
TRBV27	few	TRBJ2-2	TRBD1	CASSSRRGRDRTGELFF	TGTGCCAGCAGTTCCCGGCGGGGCAGGGACAGGACCGGGGAGCTGTTTTTT
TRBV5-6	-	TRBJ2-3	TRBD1	CASSLVTGITDTQYF	TGTGCCAGCAGCTTGGTGACAGGGATAACAGATACGCAGTATTTT
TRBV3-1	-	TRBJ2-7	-	CASSLLEGRTPYEQYF	TGTGCCAGCAGCCTTCTCGAAGGGAGAACCCCCTACGAGCAGTACTTC
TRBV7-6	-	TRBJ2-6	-	CASSTHPDGANVLTF	TGTGCCAGCAGCACGCATCCCGATGGGGCCAACGTCCTGACTTTC
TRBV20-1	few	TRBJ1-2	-	CSAHGPAYYGYTF	TGCAGTGCTCACGGGCCCGCCTACTATGGCTACACCTTC
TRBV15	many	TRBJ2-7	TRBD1	CATSFSDRAYEQYF	TGTGCCACCAGCTTCTCCGACAGGGCCTACGAGCAGTACTTC
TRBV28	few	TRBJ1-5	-	CASSSEYSNQPQHF	TGTGCCAGCAGTTCGGAGTATAGCAATCAGCCCCAGCATTTT
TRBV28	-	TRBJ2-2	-	CASSPPGNTGELFF	TGTGCCAGCAGTCCCCCCGGTAACACCGGGGAGCTGTTTTTT
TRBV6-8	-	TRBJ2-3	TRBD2	CASKNRIVFSGRQDTQYF	TGTGCCAGCAAGAATCGAATCGTATTTAGCGGGAGACAAGATACGCAGTATTTT
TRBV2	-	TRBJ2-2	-	CASSGGTTNTGELFF	TGTGCCAGCAGTGGGGGGACCACGAACACCGGGGAGCTGTTTTTT
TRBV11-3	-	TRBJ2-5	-	CASSEDNQEETQYF	TGTGCCAGCAGCGAAGACAACCAGGAAGAGACCCAGTACTTC
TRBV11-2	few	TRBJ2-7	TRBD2	CASSLAGTSSYEQYF	TGTGCCAGCAGCTTGGCCGGGACTAGCTCCTACGAGCAGTACTTC
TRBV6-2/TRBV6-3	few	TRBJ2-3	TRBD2	CASSSAGVLDTQYF	TGTGCCAGCAGTTCGGCGGGAGTTTTGGATACGCAGTATTTT
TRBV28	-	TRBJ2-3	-	CASTLGGGGTDTQYF	TGTGCCAGCACCCTTGGAGGAGGGGGGACAGATACGCAGTATTTT
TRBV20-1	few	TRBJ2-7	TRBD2	CSARVVLAGYEQYF	TGCAGTGCTAGGGTGGTGCTAGCGGGCTACGAGCAGTACTTC
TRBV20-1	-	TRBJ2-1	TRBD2	CSAREREGRGEQFF	TGCAGTGCTAGGGAGCGGGAGGGCCGGGGTGAGCAGTTCTTC
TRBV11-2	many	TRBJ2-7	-	CASSFAGDSYEQYF	TGTGCCAGCAGCTTCGCAGGCGACTCCTACGAGCAGTACTTC
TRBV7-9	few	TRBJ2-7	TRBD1	CASSPGQGPTYEQYF	TGTGCCAGCAGCCCGGGACAGGGACCAACCTACGAGCAGTACTTC
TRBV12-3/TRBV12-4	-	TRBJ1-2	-	CASSFFPSGANYGYTF	TGTGCCAGCAGTTTTTTCCCCTCTGGGGCAAACTATGGCTACACCTTC
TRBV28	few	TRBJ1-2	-	CASYRVGHSGYTF	TGTGCCAGTTACAGGGTTGGGCATAGTGGCTACACCTTC
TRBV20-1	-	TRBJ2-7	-	CSASDGTYEQYF	TGCAGTGCTAGCGACGGGACCTACGAGCAGTACTTC
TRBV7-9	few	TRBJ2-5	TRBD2	CASSVLAGEPQETQYF	TGTGCCAGCAGCGTACTAGCGGGAGAGCCCCAAGAGACCCAGTACTTC
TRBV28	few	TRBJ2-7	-	CASSYTGGTYEQYF	TGTGCCAGCAGTTATACAGGTGGGACCTACGAGCAGTACTTC
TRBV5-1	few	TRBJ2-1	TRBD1	CASSWTGGHGDNEQFF	TGCGCCAGCAGCTGGACAGGGGGCCATGGGGACAATGAGCAGTTCTTC
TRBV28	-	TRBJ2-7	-	CASSLSGNRAEQYF	TGTGCCAGCAGTTTATCGGGGAACAGGGCCGAGCAGTACTTC
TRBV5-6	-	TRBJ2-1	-	CASRGAESYNEQFF	TGTGCCAGCAGGGGGGCGGAGTCCTACAATGAGCAGTTCTTC
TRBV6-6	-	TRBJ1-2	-	CASSGGGAGGYGYTF	TGTGCCAGCAGTGGGGGGGGTGCGGGCGGCTATGGCTACACCTTC
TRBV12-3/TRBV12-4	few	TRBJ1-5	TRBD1	CASSFGQGGQPQHF	TGTGCCAGCAGCTTCGGGCAGGGGGGTCAGCCCCAGCATTTT
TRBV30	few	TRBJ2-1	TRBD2	CAVSGSSYNEQFF	TGTGCCGTCAGCGGGAGCTCCTACAATGAGCAGTTCTTC
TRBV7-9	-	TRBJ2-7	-	CASSPLVEQYF	TGTGCCAGCAGCCCCCTGGTGGAGCAGTACTTC
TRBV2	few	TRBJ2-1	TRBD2	CASSDWEGKSNNEQFF	TGTGCCAGCAGTGATTGGGAGGGGAAGTCTAACAATGAGCAGTTCTTC
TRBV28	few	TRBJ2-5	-	CASSLDLRDTYRSETQYF	TGTGCCAGCAGTTTAGATTTGAGGGACACCTACCGGAGCGAGACCCAGTACTTC
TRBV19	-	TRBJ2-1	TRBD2	CASSIRGSNNEQFF	TGTGCCAGTAGTATTCGCGGGAGTAACAATGAGCAGTTCTTC
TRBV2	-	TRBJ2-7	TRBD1	CASTWTGKAYEQYF	TGTGCCAGCACCTGGACAGGGAAGGCCTACGAGCAGTACTTC
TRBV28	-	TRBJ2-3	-	CASSLSSGRTPSIDTQYF	TGTGCCAGCAGTTTATCCTCCGGACGCACCCCCTCGATAGATACGCAGTATTTT
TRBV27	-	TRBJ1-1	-	CASSPGGGSEAFF	TGTGCCAGCAGTCCCGGGGGCGGATCTGAAGCTTTCTTT
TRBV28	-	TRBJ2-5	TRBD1	CASSSHRDSQETQYF	TGTGCCAGCAGTTCGCACCGGGACAGCCAAGAGACCCAGTACTTC
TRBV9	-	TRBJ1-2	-	CASRGFGKPNYGYTF	TGTGCCAGCAGAGGTTTCGGGAAACCTAACTATGGCTACACCTTC
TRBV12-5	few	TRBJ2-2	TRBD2	CASGLVLSGRYTGELFF	TGTGCTAGTGGTTTGGTTCTTAGCGGGAGGTACACCGGGGAGCTGTTTTTT
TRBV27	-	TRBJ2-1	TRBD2	CASSLARGGVQDNEQFF	TGTGCCAGCAGTTTGGCTAGGGGAGGGGTACAGGACAATGAGCAGTTCTTC
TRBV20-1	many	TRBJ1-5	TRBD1	CSATGTGLQPQHF	TGCAGTGCTACCGGGACAGGATTACAGCCCCAGCATTTT
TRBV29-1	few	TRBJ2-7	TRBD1	CSVEVIGTVDEQYF	TGCAGCGTTGAAGTAATAGGGACAGTCGACGAGCAGTACTTC
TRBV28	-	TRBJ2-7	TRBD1	CASSLVGQKAYEQYF	TGTGCCAGCAGTTTAGTGGGACAGAAAGCTTACGAGCAGTACTTC
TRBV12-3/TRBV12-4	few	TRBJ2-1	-	CASSPKPNNNEQFF	TGTGCCAGCAGTCCTAAGCCTAATAACAATGAGCAGTTCTTC
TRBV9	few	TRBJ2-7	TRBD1	CASYPRQGSSEQYF	TGTGCCAGCTACCCTCGACAGGGATCTTCCGAGCAGTACTTC
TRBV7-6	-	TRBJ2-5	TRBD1	CASSLAWGQSQETQYF	TGTGCCAGCAGCTTAGCTTGGGGACAGAGCCAAGAGACCCAGTACTTC